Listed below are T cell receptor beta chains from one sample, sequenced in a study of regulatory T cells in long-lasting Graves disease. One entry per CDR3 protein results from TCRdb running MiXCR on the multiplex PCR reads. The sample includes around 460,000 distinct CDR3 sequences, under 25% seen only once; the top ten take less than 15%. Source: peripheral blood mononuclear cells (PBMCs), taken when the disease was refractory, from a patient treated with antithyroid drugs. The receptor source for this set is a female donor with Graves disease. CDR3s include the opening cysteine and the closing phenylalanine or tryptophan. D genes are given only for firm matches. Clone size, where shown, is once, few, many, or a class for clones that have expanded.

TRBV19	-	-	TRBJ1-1	CASIKNMGDTEAFF	TGTGCCAGTATCAAAAATATGGGGGACACTGAAGCTTTCTTT
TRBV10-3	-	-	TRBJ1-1	CAISESNGGLNTEAFF	TGTGCCATCAGTGAGTCGAATGGGGGCCTGAACACTGAAGCTTTCTTT
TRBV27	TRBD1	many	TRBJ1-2	CASRSLSRDRAYGYTF	TGTGCCAGCAGATCATTGAGCCGGGACAGGGCTTACGGCTACACCTTC
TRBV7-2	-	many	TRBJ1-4	CASGSTTNEKLFF	TGTGCCAGCGGGAGTACAACTAATGAAAAACTGTTTTTT
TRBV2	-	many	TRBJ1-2	CASSYRTDYGYTF	TGTGCCAGCAGCTACAGGACTGACTATGGCTACACCTTC
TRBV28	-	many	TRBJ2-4	CASSLTSQGENIQYF	TGTGCCAGCAGTTTGACTAGTCAGGGGGAAAACATTCAGTACTTC
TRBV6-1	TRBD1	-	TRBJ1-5	CASSTGGHNQPQHF	TGTGCCAGCAGTACAGGGGGCCACAATCAGCCCCAGCATTTT
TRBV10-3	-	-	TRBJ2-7	CAISEESYEQYF	TGTGCCATCAGTGAGGAATCCTACGAGCAGTACTTC
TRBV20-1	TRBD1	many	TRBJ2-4	CSAPVTGTAKNIQYF	TGCAGTGCCCCCGTGACAGGGACAGCCAAAAACATTCAGTACTTC
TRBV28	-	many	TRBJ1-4	CASSSRGGGPNEKLFF	TGTGCCAGCAGTTCCCGGGGGGGGGGTCCTAATGAAAAACTGTTTTTT
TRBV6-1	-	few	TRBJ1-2	CASRLAGIAYGYTF	TGTGCCAGCAGATTGGCGGGGATAGCCTATGGCTACACCTTC
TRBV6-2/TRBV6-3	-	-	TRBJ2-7	CASSYSRGQPAYEQYF	TGTGCCAGCAGTTACTCACGGGGCCAGCCGGCCTACGAGCAGTACTTC
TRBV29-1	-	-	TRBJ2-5	CSVGWRQETQYF	TGCAGCGTTGGTTGGAGACAAGAGACCCAGTACTTC
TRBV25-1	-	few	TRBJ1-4	CASSEFLVRSEKLFF	TGTGCCAGCAGTGAATTTCTCGTACGTTCGGAAAAACTGTTTTTT
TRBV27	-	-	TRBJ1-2	CASSIGAGRVYGYTF	TGTGCCAGCAGTATCGGGGCAGGGAGGGTGTATGGCTACACCTTC
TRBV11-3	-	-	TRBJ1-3	CASSHLPHTIYF	TGTGCCAGCAGCCATCTACCCCACACCATATATTTT
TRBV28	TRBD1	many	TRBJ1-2	CASSTGGLDYGYTF	TGTGCCAGCAGTACAGGGGGCTTGGACTATGGCTACACCTTC